These T cell receptor beta chains were read from a single sample in a study of shared clonotypes between healthy human individuals. Measured with immunoSEQ multiplex PCR; TCRdb has only the in-frame clones, and not every one. The repertoire holds some 2 million clones, with 95% as singletons. What was sequenced was naive CD4+ T cells sorted from blood. The receptors here all came from a man between 18 and 29 years old in good health. CDR3s include the opening cysteine and the closing phenylalanine or tryptophan. Each record gives: J gene, CDR3 length, V gene, clone size, D gene, CDR3 protein, CDR3 DNA. A D gene is named only where the DNA matches it firmly. Expanded clones are given a class, and other clones once, few, many or no size at all.

J gene: TRBJ2-3; CDR3 length: 16; V gene: TRBV29-1; clone size: .; D gene: TRBD2; CDR3 protein: CSVPALRRGSTDTQYF; CDR3 DNA: TGCAGCGTTCCCGCCCTCCGGCGGGGGTCTACAGATACGCAGTATTTT
J gene: TRBJ2-3; CDR3 length: 18; V gene: TRBV9; clone size: once; D gene: TRBD2; CDR3 protein: CASSARIQLAGGTDTQYF; CDR3 DNA: TGTGCCAGCAGCGCCCGAATCCAACTAGCGGGTGGCACAGATACGCAGTATTTT
J gene: TRBJ1-5; CDR3 length: 17; V gene: TRBV18; clone size: .; D gene: TRBD1; CDR3 protein: CASSQGTGGTSNQPQHF; CDR3 DNA: TGTGCCAGCTCGCAAGGGACAGGGGGAACTAGCAATCAGCCCCAGCATTTT
J gene: TRBJ1-6; CDR3 length: 14; V gene: TRBV6-5; clone size: .; D gene: .; CDR3 protein: CASSRGLRDSPLHF; CDR3 DNA: TGTGCCAGCAGTAGGGGACTTAGGGATTCACCCCTCCACTTT
J gene: TRBJ2-3; CDR3 length: 15; V gene: TRBV5-1; clone size: .; D gene: .; CDR3 protein: CASSFVSPPGDTQYF; CDR3 DNA: TGCGCCAGCAGCTTTGTCAGCCCACCGGGAGATACGCAGTATTTT
J gene: TRBJ1-1; CDR3 length: 14; V gene: TRBV11-2; clone size: .; D gene: TRBD1; CDR3 protein: CASANRGSSTEAFF; CDR3 DNA: TGTGCCAGTGCGAACAGGGGATCTAGCACTGAAGCTTTCTTT
J gene: TRBJ2-1; CDR3 length: 14; V gene: TRBV7-9; clone size: .; D gene: .; CDR3 protein: CASSFWGLDNEQFF; CDR3 DNA: TGTGCCAGCAGCTTTTGGGGACTCGACAATGAGCAGTTCTTC
J gene: TRBJ2-1; CDR3 length: 14; V gene: TRBV6-5; clone size: .; D gene: TRBD1; CDR3 protein: CASRPQGSGYEQFF; CDR3 DNA: TGTGCCAGCAGACCACAGGGGAGCGGCTATGAGCAGTTCTTC
J gene: TRBJ1-2; CDR3 length: 17; V gene: TRBV7-2; clone size: .; D gene: .; CDR3 protein: CASSRETAGERYYGYTF; CDR3 DNA: TGTGCCAGCAGCCGAGAGACGGCAGGGGAAAGATACTATGGCTACACCTTC
J gene: TRBJ2-3; CDR3 length: 14; V gene: TRBV5-4; clone size: once; D gene: .; CDR3 protein: CASSQSGVEDTQYF; CDR3 DNA: TGTGCCAGCAGCCAAAGTGGGGTGGAAGATACGCAGTATTTT
J gene: TRBJ1-4; CDR3 length: 15; V gene: TRBV10-3; clone size: .; D gene: .; CDR3 protein: CAISDGHGRTEKLFF; CDR3 DNA: TGTGCCATCAGTGACGGACACGGACGTACCGAAAAACTGTTTTTT
J gene: TRBJ2-7; CDR3 length: 14; V gene: TRBV5-1; clone size: .; D gene: .; CDR3 protein: CASNAGTGQGEQYF; CDR3 DNA: TGCGCCAGCAACGCCGGGACGGGGCAAGGCGAGCAGTACTTC
J gene: TRBJ2-7; CDR3 length: 13; V gene: TRBV6-1; clone size: .; D gene: .; CDR3 protein: CASLTGLTYEQYF; CDR3 DNA: TGTGCCAGCCTCACCGGCCTTACCTACGAGCAGTACTTC
J gene: TRBJ2-7; CDR3 length: 15; V gene: TRBV11-2; clone size: .; D gene: .; CDR3 protein: CASTAPMHHGYEQYF; CDR3 DNA: TGTGCCAGCACCGCCCCCATGCACCATGGGTACGAGCAGTACTTC
J gene: TRBJ2-5; CDR3 length: 14; V gene: TRBV6-5; clone size: few; D gene: .; CDR3 protein: CASKRPGNVWTQYF; CDR3 DNA: TGTGCCAGCAAGCGGCCAGGGAACGTCTGGACCCAGTACTTC
J gene: TRBJ1-2; CDR3 length: 14; V gene: TRBV5-1; clone size: .; D gene: TRBD1; CDR3 protein: CASSPGTGAFGYTF; CDR3 DNA: TGCGCCAGCAGCCCCGGGACAGGGGCTTTTGGCTACACCTTC
J gene: TRBJ1-1; CDR3 length: 14; V gene: TRBV7-6; clone size: .; D gene: .; CDR3 protein: CASSAQQLNTEAFF; CDR3 DNA: TGTGCCAGCAGCGCCCAGCAATTGAACACTGAAGCTTTCTTT
J gene: TRBJ1-4; CDR3 length: 16; V gene: TRBV7-9; clone size: .; D gene: TRBD1; CDR3 protein: CASSLVGTGVNEKLFF; CDR3 DNA: TGTGCCAGCAGCTTAGTTGGGACAGGGGTAAATGAAAAACTGTTTTTT
J gene: TRBJ2-5; CDR3 length: 14; V gene: TRBV5-1; clone size: .; D gene: TRBD2; CDR3 protein: CASSLGGHLAEKYF; CDR3 DNA: TGCGCCAGCAGCTTGGGAGGCCATCTAGCGGAAAAGTACTTC
J gene: TRBJ2-5; CDR3 length: 13; V gene: TRBV2; clone size: once; D gene: TRBD1; CDR3 protein: CASNADREKTQYF; CDR3 DNA: TGTGCCAGCAATGCCGACAGGGAGAAGACCCAGTACTTC
J gene: TRBJ2-7; CDR3 length: 12; V gene: TRBV30; clone size: .; D gene: .; CDR3 protein: CAWSPGSYEQYF; CDR3 DNA: TGTGCCTGGAGTCCAGGCTCCTACGAGCAGTACTTC
J gene: TRBJ1-2; CDR3 length: 13; V gene: TRBV30; clone size: .; D gene: .; CDR3 protein: CAWSRTENYGYTF; CDR3 DNA: TGTGCCTGGAGTAGGACGGAGAACTATGGCTACACCTTC
J gene: TRBJ1-5; CDR3 length: 14; V gene: TRBV6-1; clone size: .; D gene: TRBD1; CDR3 protein: CASRQGVLNQPQHF; CDR3 DNA: TGTGCCAGCAGGCAGGGGGTTCTAAATCAGCCCCAGCATTTT
J gene: TRBJ1-1; CDR3 length: 14; V gene: TRBV30; clone size: .; D gene: .; CDR3 protein: CAWSETGRNTEAFF; CDR3 DNA: TGTGCCTGGAGTGAGACAGGACGGAACACTGAAGCTTTCTTT
J gene: TRBJ2-2; CDR3 length: 15; V gene: TRBV5-1; clone size: .; D gene: TRBD2; CDR3 protein: CASYPGTSYTGELFF; CDR3 DNA: TGCGCCAGCTACCCCGGGACTAGCTACACCGGGGAGCTGTTTTTT
J gene: TRBJ1-2; CDR3 length: 12; V gene: TRBV19; clone size: many; D gene: .; CDR3 protein: CASEGRNYGYTF; CDR3 DNA: TGTGCCAGTGAAGGAAGGAACTATGGCTACACCTTC
J gene: TRBJ2-5; CDR3 length: 15; V gene: TRBV28; clone size: .; D gene: TRBD1; CDR3 protein: CASSLSDRGKETQYF; CDR3 DNA: TGTGCCAGCAGTTTATCCGACAGGGGGAAGGAGACCCAGTACTTC
J gene: TRBJ1-1; CDR3 length: 14; V gene: TRBV7-2; clone size: .; D gene: .; CDR3 protein: CASSSGTVVAEAFF; CDR3 DNA: TGTGCCAGCAGCTCCGGGACCGTCGTGGCTGAAGCTTTCTTT
J gene: TRBJ2-3; CDR3 length: 15; V gene: TRBV25-1; clone size: .; D gene: .; CDR3 protein: CASSEFGGGTDTQYF; CDR3 DNA: TGTGCCAGCAGTGAATTCGGGGGAGGCACAGATACGCAGTATTTT
J gene: TRBJ1-5; CDR3 length: 13; V gene: TRBV28; clone size: .; D gene: .; CDR3 protein: CASRRELGQPQHF; CDR3 DNA: TGTGCCAGCAGGAGGGAGTTGGGGCAGCCCCAGCATTTT
J gene: TRBJ1-5; CDR3 length: 16; V gene: TRBV28; clone size: .; D gene: .; CDR3 protein: CASSSTARNSNQPQHF; CDR3 DNA: TGTGCCAGCAGTTCAACCGCAAGAAACTCCAATCAGCCCCAGCATTTT
J gene: TRBJ2-7; CDR3 length: 17; V gene: TRBV18; clone size: .; D gene: .; CDR3 protein: CASSPANRDMESYEQYF; CDR3 DNA: TGTGCCAGCTCACCTGCCAACCGGGACATGGAGTCCTACGAGCAGTACTTC
J gene: TRBJ1-3; CDR3 length: 18; V gene: TRBV7-2; clone size: .; D gene: .; CDR3 protein: CASSSRPERDRSGNTIYF; CDR3 DNA: TGTGCCAGCAGCTCAAGGCCCGAGCGGGATAGGTCTGGAAACACCATATATTTT
J gene: TRBJ1-5; CDR3 length: 14; V gene: TRBV27; clone size: .; D gene: TRBD1; CDR3 protein: CASSFDREGQPQHF; CDR3 DNA: TGTGCCAGCAGTTTCGACAGGGAGGGTCAGCCCCAGCATTTT
J gene: TRBJ2-5; CDR3 length: 14; V gene: TRBV6-5; clone size: once; D gene: .; CDR3 protein: CASNQPGIPNTQYF; CDR3 DNA: TGTGCCAGCAACCAACCAGGAATTCCTAATACCCAGTACTTC
J gene: TRBJ1-6; CDR3 length: 16; V gene: TRBV18; clone size: .; D gene: TRBD1; CDR3 protein: CASSPLDRALLGALHF; CDR3 DNA: TGTGCCAGCTCACCTTTGGACAGGGCCCTTTTAGGGGCCCTCCACTTT
J gene: TRBJ2-1; CDR3 length: 15; V gene: TRBV18; clone size: .; D gene: .; CDR3 protein: CASSPLPGSPNEQFF; CDR3 DNA: TGTGCCAGCTCACCATTACCCGGAAGTCCCAATGAGCAGTTCTTC
J gene: TRBJ2-2; CDR3 length: 18; V gene: TRBV7-2; clone size: .; D gene: .; CDR3 protein: CASSPILSATANTGELFF; CDR3 DNA: TGTGCCAGCAGCCCTATCCTCTCTGCGACAGCGAACACCGGGGAGCTGTTTTTT
J gene: TRBJ2-7; CDR3 length: 14; V gene: TRBV18; clone size: many; D gene: TRBD1; CDR3 protein: CASSPDRGPGEQYF; CDR3 DNA: TGTGCCAGCTCACCCGACAGGGGTCCGGGCGAGCAGTACTTC
J gene: TRBJ1-2; CDR3 length: 14; V gene: TRBV15; clone size: .; D gene: .; CDR3 protein: CATSRDRGDRGYTF; CDR3 DNA: TGTGCCACCAGCAGAGATAGGGGGGACCGTGGCTACACCTTC
J gene: TRBJ2-2; CDR3 length: 13; V gene: TRBV6-5; clone size: once; D gene: .; CDR3 protein: CASRRPGTGELFF; CDR3 DNA: TGTGCCAGCAGACGCCCCGGGACCGGGGAGCTGTTTTTT